The 18 T cell receptor beta chains reported below all come from one sample, sequenced in a study of PD-L1 blockade in urothelial cancer. Only in-frame clones appear in the TCRdb table, and some are missing; sequencing was by immunoSEQ multiplex PCR. The sample has 37,000 or so clones; approximately 80% are singletons. Time point in this sample: pretreatment peripheral blood. The sequences come from PBMCs, collected around atezolizumab (anti-PD-L1) treatment. The receptor source for this set is a man aged 55 to 69 with urothelial cancer.

The chain joins TRBV10-1 to TRBJ2-1; D perhaps matches TRBD1 (5 bases). Trimming took off 3 bases at V and 0 bases at J, with 9 bases between the two ends. The CDR3 has 15 amino acids. The germline V gene has CDR1 WNHNN and CDR2 SYGVQD (reference sequence). In DNA, the CDR3 is TGCGCCAGCAGTGACAGACAGAGCTCCTACAATGAGCAGTTCTTC. Its protein is CASSDRQSSYNEQFF.

The J gene is TRBJ2-3, the V gene TRBV5-1; the match to TRBD2 covers 7 bases. Per the germline V gene, CDR1 is SGHRS and CDR2 is YFSETQ. The J segment lost 4 bases and the V segment lost 4 bases, leaving 9 bases of the junction unmatched. This CDR3 region has 15 residues. CDR3 region: CASSRGSGVSDTQYF. The CDR3 DNA reads as TGCGCCAGCAGCCGGGGGAGCGGGGTCTCAGATACGCAGTATTTT.

The CDR3 reads CAWSVQRTGRLYF. CDR3 bases: TGTGCCTGGAGTGTGCAACGGACTGGACGATTGTATTTT. The genes are TRBV30 and TRBJ2-3; tentatively, D is TRBD2 (5 bases). V was shortened by 0 bases and J by 14 bases, with 18 bases between the two germline ends. The CDR3 spans 13 residues. The germline V gene encodes CDR1 GTSNPN and CDR2 SVGIG (reference sequence).

J is TRBJ1-1 and V is TRBV18; possible D gene TRBD1, 6 bases. The CDR3 is made up of 15 amino acids. V was pared by 6 bases and J by 1 base, with 15 bases between. Germline CDR1 reads KGHSH; CDR2 reads LQKENI. In DNA, the CDR3 is TGTGCCAGCTCCCTCGGCAGGGGTGGGAACACTGAAGCTTTCTTT. It encodes CASSLGRGGNTEAFF.

The rearrangement uses TRBV19 and TRBJ1-5; D is unclear. V dropped 5 bases and J dropped 0 bases, with 8 bases sitting between them. CDR1 and CDR2 (germline): LNHDA, SQIVND (reference sequence). The CDR3 is 14 residues long. This CDR3 is CASSATASNQPQHF. The CDR3 DNA reads TGTGCCAGTAGTGCAACAGCTAGCAATCAGCCCCAGCATTTT. The full variable domain, with the rest looked up from reference TRBV19 and TRBJ1-5, is DGGITQSPKYLFRKEGQNVTLSCEQNLNHDAMYWYRQDPGQGLRLIYYSQIVNDFQKGDIAEGYSVSREKKESFPLTVTSAQKNPTAFYLCASSATASNQPQHFGDGTRLSIL.

This clone was counted a few times. The CDR3 nucleotides read TGTGCCAGCAGACCGGGACTGAGCAATCAGCCCCAGCATTTT. This translates into CASRPGLSNQPQHF. The chain couples TRBV2 to TRBJ1-5; weak D call: TRBD1 (5 bases). This CDR3 has 14 amino acids. V gave up 6 bases and J gave up 1 base, with 10 bases separating them. Germline CDR1 reads SNHLY; CDR2 reads FYNNEI. The whole variable domain, remainder taken from reference TRBV2 and TRBJ1-5, is EPEVTQTPSHQVTQMGQEVILRCVPISNHLYFYWYRQILGQKVEFLVSFYNNEISEKSEIFDDQFSVERPDGSNFTLKIRSTKLEDSAMYFCASRPGLSNQPQHFGDGTRLSIL.

V is TRBV12-5 and J is TRBJ2-3; unclear D gene. The V end lost 7 bases, the J end lost 1 base, and 15 bases lay between the germline ends. CDR1 is LGHNT and CDR2 is FRNRAP in the germline V gene. The CDR3 spans 15 residues. CDR3 region: CASASVSVGTDTQYF. CDR3 DNA: TGTGCTAGTGCCTCGGTCTCCGTAGGCACAGATACGCAGTATTTT.

This chain joins TRBV28 and TRBJ1-6; 10 nucleotides align to TRBD1. V trimming: 4 bases; J trimming: 7 bases; junction bases outside the gene matches: 7. The CDR3 length is 16 residues. Germline-derived CDR1 and CDR2 are MDHEN and SYDVKM. CDR3 sequence (DNA): TGTGCCAGCAGTTCCGGGACAGGGGTGAAAAATTCACCCCTCCACTTT. It codes for CASSSGTGVKNSPLHF.

The chain couples TRBV4-3 to TRBJ2-7; maybe TRBD1 (6 bases). Germline values: CDR1 LGHNA, CDR2 YSLEER. Trimming removed 0 bases from V and 5 bases from J, with 8 bases in between. This CDR3 spans 13 amino acids. CDR3 loop: CASSQDSGDEQYF. The CDR3 bases are TGCGCCAGCAGCCAAGATTCAGGGGACGAGCAGTACTTC.

This clone has only one observation. The chain has TRBV9 and TRBJ2-1; D is possibly TRBD1 (6 bases). V shed 3 bases and J shed 9 bases, with 19 bases lying between them. Germline V CDR1 and CDR2: SGDLS, YYNGEE. This CDR3 has 15 residues. The CDR3 region is CASSAGDITTGEQFF. CDR3 coding DNA: TGTGCCAGCAGCGCCGGGGACATCACGACAGGTGAGCAGTTCTTC.

CDR3 sequence reads: CASRQSGLSYEQYF. The DNA for the CDR3 is TGTGCCAGCAGGCAATCGGGACTTTCTTACGAGCAGTACTTC. This rearrangement joins TRBV2 to TRBJ2-7; a possible D gene is TRBD2 (6 bases). Trimming took off 6 bases at V and 4 bases at J, with 16 bases between the two ends. Germline loops: CDR1 SNHLY, CDR2 FYNNEI. CDR3 length equals 14 residues.

CDR3 nucleotides: TGTGCCAGTAACGGAGCGGGCTACGAGCAGTACTTC. Translated, it gives CASNGAGYEQYF. This chain links TRBV19 with TRBJ2-7; tentatively, D is TRBD2 (6 bases). This CDR3 is built from 12 residues. The ends were cut back, 7 bases at V and 3 bases at J, with 10 bases in the middle. CDR1 is LNHDA and CDR2 is SQIVND in the germline V gene (reference sequence).

The chain recombines TRBV9 with TRBJ1-4; no reliable D call. The V end lost 1 base, the J end lost 0 bases, and 13 bases lay between the germline ends. The CDR3 has 17 residues. Germline-derived CDR1 and CDR2 are SGDLS and YYNGEE. The CDR3 DNA reads TGTGCCAGCAGCGTATCACCCACGGGGACAACTAATGAAAAACTGTTTTTT. The encoded protein is CASSVSPTGTTNEKLFF.

V usage is TRBV25-1 and J usage is TRBJ2-1; the D gene is possibly TRBD2 (5 bases). Trimming shortened V by 3 bases and J by 11 bases, and 11 bases separated the two germline ends. The CDR3 runs 12 residues. Germline CDR1 is MGHDK and CDR2 is SYGVNS. This chain's CDR3 is CASSEAGGKQFF. The CDR3 DNA is TGTGCCAGCAGTGAGGCGGGCGGAAAGCAGTTCTTC.

The CDR3 is CASSRTDRSGNTIYF. The CDR3 region has the DNA TGTGCCAGCAGCCGCACCGACAGGTCCGGAAACACCATATATTTT. The chain couples TRBV7-2 to TRBJ1-3; the D gene is possibly TRBD1 (6 bases). Per the germline V gene, CDR1 is SGHTA and CDR2 is FQGNSA. Trimming left V 5 bases short and J 4 bases short, with 15 bases between. The CDR3 spans 15 residues.

The chain couples TRBV19 to TRBJ1-1; 9 bases match TRBD1. Per germline, CDR1 LNHDA and CDR2 SQIVND (reference sequence). The trim removed 5 bases at V and 7 bases at J, leaving 5 bases unmatched. This CDR3 spans 13 amino acids. The CDR3 region has the DNA TGTGCCAGTAGTTATACAGGGGGCTATGAAGCTTTCTTT. This encodes CASSYTGGYEAFF.

The gene calls are TRBV19 and TRBJ2-7; D perhaps matches TRBD2 (5 bases). The germline V gene has CDR1 LNHDA and CDR2 SQIVND (reference sequence). Trimming removed 5 bases from V and 0 bases from J, with 14 bases in between. The CDR3 runs to 15 residues. The CDR3 DNA follows: TGTGCCAGTAGTCTCAGAAGCGGACCCTCCTACGAGCAGTACTTC. As protein: CASSLRSGPSYEQYF.

The rearrangement uses TRBV13 and TRBJ1-2; D is ambiguous. Germline V gene data show CDR1 as PRHDT and CDR2 as FYEKMQ (reference sequence). CDR3 size: 12 residues. Trimming removed 4 bases from V and 10 bases from J, with 13 bases in between. CDR3 sequence reads: CASSYGKWAYTF. CDR3 nucleotide sequence: TGTGCCAGCAGCTACGGTAAATGGGCCTACACCTTC.